Following are 10 T cell receptor beta chains from one sample sequenced in a study of cytomegalovirus exposure and HLA in healthy donors. This PCR relied on a set of 60 Vbeta primers and 13 Jbeta primers. TCRdb keeps only in-frame clones here, not all; method: immunoSEQ multiplex PCR. This table has roughly 200,000 clones, approximately 9.5% appearing once. Sequenced sample: PBMCs. These receptors all stem from a woman under 40 in good health and CMV-seropositive.

This clone was observed a handful of times. This rearrangement joins TRBV18 to TRBJ2-7; D is possibly TRBD2 (6 bases). Between the trimmed V and J ends, which lost 3 bases and 6 bases, there was a span of 15 bases. The CDR3 loop spans 14 amino acids. Germline V CDR1 and CDR2: KGHSH, LQKENI. As DNA, the CDR3 is TGTGCCAGCTCACCTCGGGACTCGGCCTCCGAGCAGTACTTC. This gives the protein CASSPRDSASEQYF.

The chain combines TRBV7-9 with TRBJ2-6; 8 bases fit TRBD2. Germline V gene sequence: CDR1 SEHNR, CDR2 FQNEAQ (reference sequence). The CDR3 extends over 19 amino acids. The V segment lost 3 bases and the J segment 0 bases; nucleotides outside the gene matches: 10. CDR3 DNA: TGTGCCAGCAGCTTGAAACCGGGACTAGTAAGCTCTGGGGCCAACGTCCTGACTTTC. It codes for CASSLKPGLVSSGANVLTF.

This sequence joins TRBV18 and TRBJ2-5, with TRBD2 matching 12 bases. The V segment lost 4 bases and the J segment 0 bases; nucleotides outside the gene matches: 3. Germline CDR1 reads KGHSH; CDR2 reads LQKENI. This CDR3 has 16 amino acids. This CDR3 reads CASSLGLAGNQETQYF. The CDR3 bases are TGTGCCAGCTCACTCGGACTAGCGGGAAACCAAGAGACCCAGTACTTC.

This clone showed up many times. The chain recombines TRBV6-5 with TRBJ2-7; 7 nucleotides agree with TRBD1. CDR3 length: 14 amino acids. With 2 bases clipped from V and 6 bases from J, the junction kept 7 bases outside the gene matches. Germline V gene lookup returns CDR1 MNHEY and CDR2 SVGAGI. The CDR3 nucleotides are TGTGCCAGCAGTTACGACAGGGCTTTCGCCGAGCAGTACTTC. This sequence encodes CASSYDRAFAEQYF.

V gene TRBV4-1 combines with J gene TRBJ2-1, with D maybe TRBD1 (6 bases). This CDR3 is 15 amino acids long. Germline values: CDR1 MGHRA, CDR2 YSYEKL. Trimming shortened V by 0 bases and J by 5 bases, and 11 bases separated the two germline ends. The CDR3 here is CASSQEGAFNNEQFF. CDR3 in DNA: TGCGCCAGCAGCCAAGAGGGGGCCTTTAACAATGAGCAGTTCTTC.

This clone was found a few times. The rearrangement uses TRBV4-1 and TRBJ2-7; weak D call: TRBD1 (5 bases). Between the trimmed V and J ends, which lost 3 bases and 5 bases, there was a span of 14 bases. The CDR3 runs to 14 residues. CDR1 and CDR2 (germline): MGHRA, YSYEKL. CDR3 loop: CASSQSGIKDEQYF. The DNA of the CDR3 is TGCGCCAGCAGCCAGTCAGGGATAAAGGACGAGCAGTACTTC.

This chain joins TRBV2 and TRBJ2-1, with TRBD2 identical over 7 bases. This CDR3 is 13 amino acids long. The trim removed 5 bases at V and 7 bases at J, leaving 5 bases unmatched. Germline V gene data show CDR1 as SNHLY and CDR2 as FYNNEI. In DNA, the CDR3 is TGTGCCAGCAGTTTTCTAGCGGCGAATGAGCAGTTCTTC. It is translated as CASSFLAANEQFF.

The chain is built from TRBV19 and TRBJ1-3; the D is unclear. Germline assignment: CDR1 LNHDA and CDR2 SQIVND (reference sequence). This CDR3 is 12 amino acids long. Trimming removed 7 bases at V and 1 base at J, with 5 bases between. The DNA for the CDR3 is TGTGCCAGTACCGGGTCTGGAAACACCATATATTTT. This gives the protein CASTGSGNTIYF.

The genes are TRBV20-1 and TRBJ1-1, with D unresolved. Trimming cost V 4 bases and J 9 bases, with 12 bases left between them. The length of the CDR3 is 11 residues. CDR1 DFQATT and CDR2 SNEGSKA come from the germline V gene (reference sequence). The CDR3: CSATRGRKAFF. CDR3 nucleotide sequence: TGCAGTGCTACCCGAGGGCGGAAAGCTTTCTTT.

This clone was seen at least ten times. The chain combines TRBV7-9 with TRBJ2-5, with D hard to call. Germline assignment: CDR1 SEHNR and CDR2 FQNEAQ (reference sequence). The V gene lost 4 bases and the J gene lost 1 base, with 13 bases spanning the gap. This CDR3 is 15 amino acids long. CDR3 region: CASSYEPSPQETQYF. The CDR3, as DNA: TGTGCCAGCAGCTATGAGCCGTCACCCCAAGAGACCCAGTACTTC.